This TCR beta chain was found in a study of shared clonotypes between healthy human individuals. Terminally differentiated effector memory CD45RA+ cells were excluded by CCR7 positive selection of CD45RO-negative cells. The protocol was immunoSEQ multiplex PCR, while the TCRdb copy is restricted to in-frame clones and leaves out a portion. In the table there are around 1.9 million clones, around 95% of which are singletons. This clone was seen only once. The TCR was taken from a man aged 18 to 30 in good health. Some clones in this sample may be carry-over from other donors' samples. Sequencing used naive CD8+ T cells from PBMCs.

The CDR3 DNA sequence: TGTGCCAGCAGCTCAGAACAGGGAGTCATGCCAGATACGCAGTATTTT. This codes for CASSSEQGVMPDTQYF. The chain uses TRBV7-2 and TRBJ2-3, with D tentatively TRBD1 (6 bases). V was cut by 4 bases and J by 4 bases, with 18 bases left in between. Germline V gene lookup returns CDR1 SGHTA and CDR2 FQGNSA. The CDR3 spans 16 residues.